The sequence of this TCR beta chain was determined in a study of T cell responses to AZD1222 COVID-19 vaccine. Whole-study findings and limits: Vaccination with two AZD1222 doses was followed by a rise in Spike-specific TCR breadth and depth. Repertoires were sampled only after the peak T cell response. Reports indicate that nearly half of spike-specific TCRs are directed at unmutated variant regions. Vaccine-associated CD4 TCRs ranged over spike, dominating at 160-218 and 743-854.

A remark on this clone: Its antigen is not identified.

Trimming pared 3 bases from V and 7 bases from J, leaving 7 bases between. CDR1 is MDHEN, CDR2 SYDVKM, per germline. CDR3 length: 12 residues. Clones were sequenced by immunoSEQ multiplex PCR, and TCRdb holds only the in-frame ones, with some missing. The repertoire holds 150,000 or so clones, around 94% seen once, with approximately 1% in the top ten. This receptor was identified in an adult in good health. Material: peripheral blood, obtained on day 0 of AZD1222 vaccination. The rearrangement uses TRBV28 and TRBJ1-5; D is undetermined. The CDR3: CASSFREQPQHF. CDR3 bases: TGTGCCAGCAGTTTTAGGGAACAGCCCCAGCATTTT. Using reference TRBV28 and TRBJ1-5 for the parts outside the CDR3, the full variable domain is DVKVTQSSRYLVKRTGEKVFLECVQDMDHENMFWYRQDPGLGLRLIYFSYDVKMKEKGDIPEGYSVSREKKERFSLILESASTNQTSMYLCASSFREQPQHFGDGTRLSIL.